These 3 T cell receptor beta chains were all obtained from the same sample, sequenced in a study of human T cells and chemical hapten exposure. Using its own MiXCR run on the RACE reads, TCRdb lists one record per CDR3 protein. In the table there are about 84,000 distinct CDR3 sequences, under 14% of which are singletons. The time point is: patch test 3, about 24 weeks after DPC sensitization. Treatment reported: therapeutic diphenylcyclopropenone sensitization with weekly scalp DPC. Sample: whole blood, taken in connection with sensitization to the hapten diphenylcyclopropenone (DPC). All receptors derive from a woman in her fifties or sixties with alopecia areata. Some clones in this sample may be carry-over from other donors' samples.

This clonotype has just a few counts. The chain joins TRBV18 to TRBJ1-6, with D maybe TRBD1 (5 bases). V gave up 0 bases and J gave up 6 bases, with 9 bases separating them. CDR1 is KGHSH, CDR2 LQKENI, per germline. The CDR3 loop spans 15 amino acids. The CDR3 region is CASSPPAGSNSPLHF. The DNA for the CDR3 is TGTGCCAGCTCACCACCGGCAGGGAGTAATTCACCCCTCCACTTT.

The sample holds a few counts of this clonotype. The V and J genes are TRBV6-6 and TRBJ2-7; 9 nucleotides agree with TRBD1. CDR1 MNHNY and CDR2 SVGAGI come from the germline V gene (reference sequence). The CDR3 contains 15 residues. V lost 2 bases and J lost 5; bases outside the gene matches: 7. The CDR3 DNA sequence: TGTGCCAGCAGTTACGCCGGGACAGGGAAGGACGAGCAGTACTTC. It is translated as CASSYAGTGKDEQYF.

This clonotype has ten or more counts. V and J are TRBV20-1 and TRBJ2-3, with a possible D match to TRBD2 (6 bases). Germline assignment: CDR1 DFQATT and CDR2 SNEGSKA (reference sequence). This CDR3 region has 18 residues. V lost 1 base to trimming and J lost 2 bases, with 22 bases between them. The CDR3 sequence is CSARVLSWAGSNTDTQYF. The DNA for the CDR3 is TGCAGTGCTAGAGTGTTAAGTTGGGCGGGAAGTAACACAGATACGCAGTATTTT.